A single sample gave rise to the 5 T cell receptor beta chains below, sequenced in a study of PD-1 blockade in classical Hodgkin lymphoma (dated by TCRdb to 2019 to 2021). The library was obtained by the immunoSEQ multiplex PCR assay. This immuneACCESS table, as held by TCRdb, lists in-frame sequences with V and J called but not all clones. Of the missing ones, under half trace to an unresolved V gene in checked studies; the others have no known cause. Here the sample has approximately 29,000 clones; over 75% occur a single time. The ten largest account for about 0.6% of the sample. In light of the paper, this sample's time point label describes: cycle 4 day 1 (C4D1), after five to seven weeks of nivolumab. Every trial patient had relapsed following autologous stem cell transplantation, and prior brentuximab vedotin exposure was what differed among cohorts A, B and C. Magnetic negative selection with a Miltenyi CD4+ T cell isolation kit was used to purify CD4+ T cells from thawed PBMCs.

The sequencing used CD4+ T cells from blood, collected before the fourth cycle of nivolumab. Receptors originate from a human donor with classical Hodgkin lymphoma.

V and J are TRBV19 and TRBJ1-3; D is uncertain. The CDR3 consists of 14 residues. CDR1 LNHDA and CDR2 SQIVND come from the germline V gene (reference sequence). V gave up 2 bases and J gave up 0 bases, with 5 bases separating them. CDR3 residues: CASSITDSGNTIYF. The CDR3 bases are TGTGCCAGTAGTATAACGGACTCTGGAAACACCATATATTTT. The full variable domain, with the rest looked up from reference TRBV19 and TRBJ1-3, is DGGITQSPKYLFRKEGQNVTLSCEQNLNHDAMYWYRQDPGQGLRLIYYSQIVNDFQKGDIAEGYSVSREKKESFPLTVTSAQKNPTAFYLCASSITDSGNTIYFGEGSWLTVV.

J is TRBJ1-2 and V is TRBV6-5; D remains ambiguous. V lost 6 bases and J lost 4, with 9 bases in between. Germline assignment: CDR1 MNHEY and CDR2 SVGAGI. This CDR3 is built from 12 residues. The CDR3 region is CASSEQGYGYTF. The DNA of the CDR3 is TGTGCCAGCAGCGAACAAGGCTATGGCTACACCTTC.

The chain carries TRBV5-1 and TRBJ2-5; D uncertain. V lost 5 bases and J lost 5, with 4 bases in between. The germline gives CDR1 SGHRS, CDR2 YFSETQ. The CDR3 length is 10 residues. CDR3 nucleotides: TGCGCCAGCAGGGAGGAGACCCAGTACTTC. Protein: CASREETQYF.

V is TRBV6-6 and J is TRBJ1-2; D uncertain. The CDR3 extends over 14 amino acids. V shed 7 bases and J shed 4 bases, with 16 bases lying between them. CDR1 and CDR2 (germline): MNHNY, SVGAGI (reference sequence). The CDR3 nucleotides read TGTGCCAGCACGGGTATCGGAGGTGGCTATGGCTACACCTTC. Protein: CASTGIGGGYGYTF.

The table lists this clone with a count of one. The chain has TRBV27 and TRBJ2-3, with D perhaps matching TRBD2 (7 bases). In germline, CDR1 is MNHEY, CDR2 SMNVEV (reference sequence). The ends were cut back, 3 bases at V and 2 bases at J, with 15 bases in the middle. The CDR3 length is 16 residues. The CDR3 DNA follows: TGTGCCAGCAGTTTCCTGGGGGGGCTTTTCACAGATACGCAGTATTTT. As protein: CASSFLGGLFTDTQYF.